Following are 3 T cell receptor beta chains from one sample sequenced in a study of blood T cell repertoires in COVID-19. Some clones are missing from TCRdb's copy, which holds only in-frame ones; the method was immunoSEQ multiplex PCR. The table has roughly 200,000 clones, more than 85% seen once. The specimen sequenced was PBMCs or T cells enriched from blood (not recorded which). These receptors all come from a woman aged 40 to 55 in a cohort exposed to, infected with or recovered from COVID-19 (not recorded which).

This clone turned up a few times. This chain uses TRBV19 with TRBJ1-2, with D uncertain. Deletions cut 1 base from V and 8 bases from J, with 5 bases between. Germline-derived CDR1 and CDR2 are LNHDA and SQIVND (reference sequence). The CDR3 runs 11 residues. The CDR3 sequence is CASSIGSGYTF. In DNA, the CDR3 is TGTGCCAGTAGTATAGGAAGCGGCTACACCTTC.

The V and J genes are TRBV7-9 and TRBJ1-1, with D hard to call. Trimming removed 5 bases from V and 1 base from J, with 14 bases in between. Germline CDR1 and CDR2: SEHNR and FQNEAQ (reference sequence). CDR3 size: 15 residues. CDR3 loop: CASSGEARWNTEAFF. The CDR3 nucleotides are TGTGCCAGCAGCGGCGAGGCTAGGTGGAACACTGAAGCTTTCTTT.

The J gene is TRBJ1-2, the V gene TRBV27; D is ambiguous. V lost 5 bases and J lost 8, with 12 bases in between. The CDR3 consists of 12 residues. Germline CDR1 reads MNHEY; CDR2 reads SMNVEV (reference sequence). CDR3 coding DNA: TGTGCCAGCAGTGACCCACGGGGAGGCTACACCTTC. Translation gives CASSDPRGGYTF.